This TCR beta chain comes out of a study of T cell responses to AZD1222 COVID-19 vaccine. The study's findings and limits: Repertoire sampling happened only post peak T cell response. Spike-wide vaccine-associated CD4 TCRs dominated at 160-218 and 743-854. Most donors were white British and more were female, and clonal diversity was possibly underestimated.

The method was immunoSEQ multiplex PCR; TCRdb's version includes in-frame clones alone and lacks a portion of them. The table shows 82,000 or so clones, with over 90% occurring only once. Trimming removed 1 base from V and 9 bases from J, with 6 bases in between. CDR1 and CDR2 from the germline V gene are SGHTA and FQGNSA. CDR3 length: 11 residues. Remarks on this clone: Its antigen remains unknown.

The material was peripheral blood, obtained on day 0 of AZD1222 vaccination. The receptor was isolated from an adult in good health. The V and J genes are TRBV7-2 and TRBJ2-5; possible D gene TRBD2, 5 bases. CDR3 nucleotides: TGTGCCAGCAGCTTAGGGAGGCCCCAGTACTTC. Protein sequence: CASSLGRPQYF.